This T cell receptor (beta chain) was found in a study of T cells in Graves' hyperthyroidism and ophthalmopathy. This clonotype turned up a few times. Per the germline V gene, CDR1 is MNHNS and CDR2 is SASEGT. Deletions cut 4 bases from V and 5 bases from J, with 11 bases between. The CDR3 loop spans 14 amino acids. Each diagnosis was grounded in clinical symptoms, serum thyroxine and TRAb, thyroid ultrasound, and orbital computed tomography. It was RNA transcripts that yielded the amplified TCR beta CDR3 regions. The TCR CDR3 first-round RT-PCR relied on the HTBI primer set. TCRdb independently ran MiXCR on the multiplex PCR reads; one entry per CDR3 protein. The profile covers about 560,000 distinct CDR3 sequences, with more than 15% appearing a single time and around 7.3% taken by the ten largest.

The source of this sequence is a woman aged 25-40 years with Graves' hyperthyroidism. Input material: blood. The chain recombines TRBV6-1 with TRBJ2-2; D ambiguous. CDR3 loop: CASSVQTGTGELFF. The DNA of the CDR3 is TGTGCCAGCAGTGTGCAGACCGGAACCGGGGAGCTGTTTTTT.